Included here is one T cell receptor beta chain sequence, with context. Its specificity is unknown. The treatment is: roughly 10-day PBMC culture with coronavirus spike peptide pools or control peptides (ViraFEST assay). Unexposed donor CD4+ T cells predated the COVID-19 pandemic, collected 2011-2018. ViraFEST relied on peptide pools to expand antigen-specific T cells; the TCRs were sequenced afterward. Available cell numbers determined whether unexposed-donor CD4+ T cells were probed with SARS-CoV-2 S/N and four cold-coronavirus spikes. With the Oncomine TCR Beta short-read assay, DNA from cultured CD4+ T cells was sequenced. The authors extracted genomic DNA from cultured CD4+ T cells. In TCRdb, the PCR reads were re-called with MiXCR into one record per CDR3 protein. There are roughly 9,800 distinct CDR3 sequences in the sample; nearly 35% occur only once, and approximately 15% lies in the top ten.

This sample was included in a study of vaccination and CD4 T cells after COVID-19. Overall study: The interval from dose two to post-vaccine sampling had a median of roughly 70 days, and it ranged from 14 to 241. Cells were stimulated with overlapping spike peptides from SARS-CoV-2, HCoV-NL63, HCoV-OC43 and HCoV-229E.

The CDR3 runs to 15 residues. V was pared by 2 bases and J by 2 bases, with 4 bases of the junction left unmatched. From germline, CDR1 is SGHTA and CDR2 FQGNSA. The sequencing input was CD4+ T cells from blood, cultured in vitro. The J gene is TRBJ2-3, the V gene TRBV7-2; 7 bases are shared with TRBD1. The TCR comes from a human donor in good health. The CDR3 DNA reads TGTGCCAGCAGCTTACCAGGGGGTGTCACAGATACGCAGTATTTT. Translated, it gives CASSLPGGVTDTQYF.